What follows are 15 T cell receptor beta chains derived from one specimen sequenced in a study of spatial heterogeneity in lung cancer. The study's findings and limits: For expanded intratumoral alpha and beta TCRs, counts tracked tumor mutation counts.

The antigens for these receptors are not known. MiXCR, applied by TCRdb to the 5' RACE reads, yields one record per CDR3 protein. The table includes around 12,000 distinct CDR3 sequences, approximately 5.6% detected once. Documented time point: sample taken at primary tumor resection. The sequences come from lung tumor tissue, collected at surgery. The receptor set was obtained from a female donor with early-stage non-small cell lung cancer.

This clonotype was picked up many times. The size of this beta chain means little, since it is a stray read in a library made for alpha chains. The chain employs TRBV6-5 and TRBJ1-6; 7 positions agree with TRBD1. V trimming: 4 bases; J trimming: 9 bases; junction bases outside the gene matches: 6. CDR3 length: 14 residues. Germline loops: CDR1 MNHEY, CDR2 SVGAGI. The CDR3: CASSLRQGGSPLHF. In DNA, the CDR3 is TGTGCCAGCAGTTTAAGACAGGGAGGTTCACCCCTCCACTTT.

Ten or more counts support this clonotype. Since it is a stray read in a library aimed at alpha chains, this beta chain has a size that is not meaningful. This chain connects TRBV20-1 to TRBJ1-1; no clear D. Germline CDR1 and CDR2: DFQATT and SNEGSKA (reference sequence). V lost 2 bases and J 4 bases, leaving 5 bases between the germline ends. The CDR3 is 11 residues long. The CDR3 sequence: CSARLVTEAFF. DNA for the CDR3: TGCAGTGCTAGATTGGTCACTGAAGCTTTCTTT.

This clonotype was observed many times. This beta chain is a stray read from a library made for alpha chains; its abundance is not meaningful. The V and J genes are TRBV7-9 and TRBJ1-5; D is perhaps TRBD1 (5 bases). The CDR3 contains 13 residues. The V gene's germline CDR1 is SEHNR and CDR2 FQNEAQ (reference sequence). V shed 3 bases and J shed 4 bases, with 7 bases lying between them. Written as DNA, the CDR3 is TGTGCCAGCAGCTTTGGACAAAATCAGCCCCAGCATTTT. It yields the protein CASSFGQNQPQHF.

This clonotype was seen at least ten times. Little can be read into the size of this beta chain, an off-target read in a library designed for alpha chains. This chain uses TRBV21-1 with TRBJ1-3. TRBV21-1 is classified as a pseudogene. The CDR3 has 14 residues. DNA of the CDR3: TGTGCCAGCAGCACAAAGGGGCCCCAGAACACCATATATTTT. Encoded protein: CASSTKGPQNTIYF.

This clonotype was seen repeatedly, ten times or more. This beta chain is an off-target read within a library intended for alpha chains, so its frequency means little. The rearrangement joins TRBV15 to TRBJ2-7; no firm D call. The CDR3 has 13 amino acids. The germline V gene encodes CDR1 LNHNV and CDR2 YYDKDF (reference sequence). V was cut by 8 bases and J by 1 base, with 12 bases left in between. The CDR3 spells CATSIGVSYEQYF. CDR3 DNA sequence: TGTGCCACCTCGATTGGGGTATCCTACGAGCAGTACTTC. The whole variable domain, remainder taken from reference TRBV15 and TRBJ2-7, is DAMVIQNPRYQVTQFGKPVTLSCSQTLNHNVMYWYQQKSSQAPKLLFHYYDKDFNNEADTPDNFQSRRPNTSFCFLDIRSPGLGDTAMYLCATSIGVSYEQYFGPGTRLTVT.

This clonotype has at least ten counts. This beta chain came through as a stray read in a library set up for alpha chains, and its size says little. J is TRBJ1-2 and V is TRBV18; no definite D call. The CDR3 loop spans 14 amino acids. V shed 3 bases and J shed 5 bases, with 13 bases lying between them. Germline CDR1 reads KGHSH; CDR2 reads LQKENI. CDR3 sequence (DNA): TGTGCCAGCTCACCCCAGGTTCAGAATTATGGCTACACCTTC. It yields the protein CASSPQVQNYGYTF.

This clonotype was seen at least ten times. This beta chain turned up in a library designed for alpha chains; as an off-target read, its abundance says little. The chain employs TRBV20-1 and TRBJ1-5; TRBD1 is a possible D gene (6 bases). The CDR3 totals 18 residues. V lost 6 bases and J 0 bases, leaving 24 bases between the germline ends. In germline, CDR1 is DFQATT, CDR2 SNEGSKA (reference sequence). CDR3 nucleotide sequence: TGCAGTGCCCGGGGGTTCCCGGGGGCAGGGGATAGCAATCAGCCCCAGCATTTT. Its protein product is CSARGFPGAGDSNQPQHF.

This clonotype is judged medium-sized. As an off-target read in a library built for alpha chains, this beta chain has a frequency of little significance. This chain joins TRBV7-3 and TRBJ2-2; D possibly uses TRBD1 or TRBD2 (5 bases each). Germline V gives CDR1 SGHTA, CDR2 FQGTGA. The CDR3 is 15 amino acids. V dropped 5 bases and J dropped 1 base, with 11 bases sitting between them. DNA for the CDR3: TGTGCCAGCAGCCCGAGGGGTCGGAACACCGGGGAGCTGTTTTTT. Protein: CASSPRGRNTGELFF.

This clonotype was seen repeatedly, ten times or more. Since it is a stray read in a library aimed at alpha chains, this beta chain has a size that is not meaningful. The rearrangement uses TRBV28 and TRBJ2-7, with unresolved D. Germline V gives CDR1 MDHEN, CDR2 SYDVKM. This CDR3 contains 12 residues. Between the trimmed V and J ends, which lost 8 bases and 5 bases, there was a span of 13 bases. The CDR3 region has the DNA TGTGCCAGCGGTAGCCTTTACAACGAGCAGTACTTC. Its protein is CASGSLYNEQYF.

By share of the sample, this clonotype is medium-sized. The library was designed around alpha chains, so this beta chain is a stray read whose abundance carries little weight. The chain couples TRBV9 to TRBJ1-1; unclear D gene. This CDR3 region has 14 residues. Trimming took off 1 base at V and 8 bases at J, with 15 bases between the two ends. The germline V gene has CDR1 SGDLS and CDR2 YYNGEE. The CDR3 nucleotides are TGTGCCAGCAGCGTAACCTCTCAAAGGGCGGAAGCTTTCTTT. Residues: CASSVTSQRAEAFF.

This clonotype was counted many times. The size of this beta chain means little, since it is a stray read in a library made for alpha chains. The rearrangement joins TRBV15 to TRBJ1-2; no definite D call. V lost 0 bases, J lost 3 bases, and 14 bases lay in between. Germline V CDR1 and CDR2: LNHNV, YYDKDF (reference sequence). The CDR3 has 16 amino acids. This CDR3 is CATSREGVSGYYGYTF. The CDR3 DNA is TGTGCCACCAGCAGAGAGGGAGTCAGCGGTTACTATGGCTACACCTTC.

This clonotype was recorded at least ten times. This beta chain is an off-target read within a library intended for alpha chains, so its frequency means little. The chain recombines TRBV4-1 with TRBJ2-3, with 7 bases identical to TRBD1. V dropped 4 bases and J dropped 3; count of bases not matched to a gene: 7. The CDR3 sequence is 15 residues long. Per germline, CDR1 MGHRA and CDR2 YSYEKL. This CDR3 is CASSPRGQPTDTQYF. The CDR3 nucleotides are TGCGCCAGCAGCCCCCGGGGACAGCCGACAGATACGCAGTATTTT.

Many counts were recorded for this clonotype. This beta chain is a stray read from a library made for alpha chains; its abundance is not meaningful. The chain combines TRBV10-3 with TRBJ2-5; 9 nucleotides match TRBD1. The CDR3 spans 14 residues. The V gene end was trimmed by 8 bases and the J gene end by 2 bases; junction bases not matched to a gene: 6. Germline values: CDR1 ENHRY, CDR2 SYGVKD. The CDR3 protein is CAIGTGNFQETQYF. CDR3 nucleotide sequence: TGTGCCATCGGGACAGGGAATTTTCAAGAGACCCAGTACTTC.

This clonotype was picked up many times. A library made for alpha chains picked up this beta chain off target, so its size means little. In DNA, the CDR3 is TGCGCCAGCAGCTCCGGGACGGCCCAAGAGACCCAGTACTTC. This translates into CASSSGTAQETQYF. This chain links TRBV5-1 with TRBJ2-5, with D perhaps being TRBD1 or TRBD2 (5 bases each). The CDR3 is made up of 14 amino acids. V shed 3 bases and J shed 1 base, with 10 bases lying between them. Germline values: CDR1 SGHRS, CDR2 YFSETQ.

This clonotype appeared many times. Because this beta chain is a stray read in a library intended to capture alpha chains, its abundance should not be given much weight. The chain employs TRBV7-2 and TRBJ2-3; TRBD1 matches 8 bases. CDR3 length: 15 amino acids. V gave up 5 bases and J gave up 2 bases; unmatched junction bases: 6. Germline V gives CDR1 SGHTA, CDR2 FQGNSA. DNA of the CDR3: TGTGCCAGCAGCGCTGACAGGGGAAACACAGATACGCAGTATTTT. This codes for CASSADRGNTDTQYF.